These T cell receptor beta chains were read from a single sample in a study of CD4+ T cells in melanoma. Repertoires were generated with immunoSEQ multiplex PCR, while TCRdb's copy carries only in-frame clones and drops some. The repertoire holds roughly 140,000 clones, over 90% seen once, with 1.5% in the top ten. The receptor set was obtained from a human donor with melanoma. Each CDR3 is given with its conserved first and last residue. A D gene is named only where the DNA matches it firmly. Clone size is shown for a subset of rows, as once, few, many or a class of expanded clone.

D: .; V: TRBV7-2; size: few; J: TRBJ2-5; CDR3: CASSFFGGAGTKETQYF; DNA: TGTGCCAGCAGCTTTTTTGGGGGGGCGGGAACCAAAGAGACCCAGTACTTC
D: .; V: TRBV5-1; size: .; J: TRBJ2-7; CDR3: CASSLAGQGDEQYF; DNA: TGCGCCAGCAGCTTGGCCGGGCAGGGCGACGAGCAGTACTTC
D: .; V: TRBV5-4; size: .; J: TRBJ2-5; CDR3: CASSFRETQYF; DNA: TGTGCCAGCAGCTTCCGGGAGACCCAGTACTTC
D: TRBD1; V: TRBV9; size: .; J: TRBJ2-5; CDR3: CASSGTGGWIGGETQYF; DNA: TGTGCCAGCAGCGGTACAGGGGGCTGGATCGGTGGAGAGACCCAGTACTTC
D: .; V: TRBV29-1; size: .; J: TRBJ2-3; CDR3: CSVTIVTGTDTQYF; DNA: TGCAGCGTAACCATAGTTACCGGCACAGATACGCAGTATTTT
D: .; V: TRBV9; size: .; J: TRBJ2-3; CDR3: CASSQSEGTQYF; DNA: TGTGCCAGCAGCCAATCTGAAGGGACGCAGTATTTT
D: .; V: TRBV5-1; size: .; J: TRBJ1-1; CDR3: CASRPRDPLGTEAFF; DNA: TGCGCCAGCAGACCCAGGGACCCGTTAGGCACTGAAGCTTTCTTT
D: .; V: TRBV18; size: few; J: TRBJ2-7; CDR3: CASSPPGGDYYEQYF; DNA: TGTGCCAGCTCACCACCCGGGGGAGACTACTACGAGCAGTACTTC
D: .; V: TRBV6-1; size: .; J: TRBJ1-2; CDR3: CASSERAYTF; DNA: TGTGCCAGCAGTGAAAGGGCGTACACCTTC
D: .; V: TRBV9; size: .; J: TRBJ1-3; CDR3: CASSVRGDSGNTIYF; DNA: TGTGCCAGCAGCGTTAGAGGGGATTCAGGAAACACCATATATTTT
D: .; V: TRBV30; size: .; J: TRBJ1-1; CDR3: CAWSEQGVTEAFF; DNA: TGTGCCTGGAGTGAACAGGGCGTCACTGAAGCTTTCTTT
D: .; V: TRBV15; size: .; J: TRBJ2-7; CDR3: CATSGGAYYEQYF; DNA: TGTGCCACCAGCGGGGGGGCTTACTACGAGCAGTACTTC
D: .; V: TRBV7-6; size: once; J: TRBJ1-1; CDR3: CASSLFSGGQSEAFF; DNA: TGTGCCAGCAGCTTATTTTCCGGAGGCCAAAGTGAAGCTTTCTTT
D: .; V: TRBV6-1; size: once; J: TRBJ2-3; CDR3: CASSESPVMGTDTQYF; DNA: TGTGCCAGCAGTGAAAGTCCGGTAATGGGCACAGATACGCAGTATTTT